The 10 T cell receptor beta chains reported below all come from one sample, sequenced in a study of blood T cell repertoires in COVID-19. This table comes from immunoSEQ multiplex PCR, and its TCRdb copy is limited to in-frame clones, with some not included. The sample shows about 70,000 clones, about nine tenths of them seen only once. The sequencing input was peripheral blood. All receptors derive from a woman of 80 years or more with active or convalescent COVID-19.

The chain has TRBV4-2 and TRBJ1-4, with no clear D. Germline V gene data show CDR1 as LGHNA and CDR2 as YNFKEQ. The CDR3 contains 13 residues. With 2 bases removed from V and 6 bases from J, the gap between germline ends came to 7 bases. The CDR3 loop reads CASSQQADEKLFF. The DNA for the CDR3 is TGTGCCAGCAGCCAACAGGCTGATGAAAAACTGTTTTTT.

V and J are TRBV4-3 and TRBJ2-5; 7 bases align to TRBD1. The junction had 8 bases not matched to a gene; V was cut back by 0 bases and J by 4 bases. Germline loops: CDR1 LGHNA, CDR2 YSLEER. This CDR3 spans 16 amino acids. The CDR3 sequence: CASSQDTTGTGETQYF. CDR3 nucleotides: TGCGCCAGCAGCCAAGATACGACAGGGACGGGAGAGACCCAGTACTTC.

J is TRBJ1-4 and V is TRBV5-1; D possibly corresponds to TRBD1 (6 bases). V was shortened by 0 bases and J by 8 bases, with 11 bases between the two germline ends. The CDR3 totals 14 residues. Germline V gene lookup returns CDR1 SGHRS and CDR2 YFSETQ. The CDR3 loop is CASSLAAGDEKLFF. The CDR3 nucleotides read TGCGCCAGCAGCTTGGCTGCAGGGGACGAAAAACTGTTTTTT.

Only a few counts were recorded for this clone. The chain is built from TRBV18 and TRBJ1-3; D not resolved. The germline V gene encodes CDR1 KGHSH and CDR2 LQKENI. CDR3 size: 17 residues. V was shortened by 0 bases and J by 0 bases, with 12 bases between the two germline ends. Here the CDR3 reads CASSPPFSVISGNTIYF. The CDR3 DNA follows: TGTGCCAGCTCACCACCCTTCTCGGTTATCTCTGGAAACACCATATATTTT.

This clone appeared many times. This sequence joins TRBV28 and TRBJ2-7; 8 bases line up with TRBD1. V shed 7 bases, J shed 4 bases, and the junction held 9 bases outside the gene matches. The CDR3 has 14 residues. Germline V gene sequence: CDR1 MDHEN, CDR2 SYDVKM. The CDR3 DNA reads as TGTGCCAGCACCGACAGACAGGGGTTGTACGAGCAGTACTTC. It translates to CASTDRQGLYEQYF.

The chain employs TRBV2 and TRBJ2-7; D may be TRBD2 (6 bases). Germline V CDR1 and CDR2: SNHLY, FYNNEI. V lost 5 bases and J 1 base, leaving 15 bases between the germline ends. This CDR3 spans 15 amino acids. The CDR3: CASSKQRLASYEQYF. The CDR3 region has the DNA TGTGCCAGCAGTAAGCAGCGGCTAGCGTCCTACGAGCAGTACTTC.

This sequence joins TRBV9 and TRBJ1-6; 8 nucleotides align to TRBD1. The germline CDR1 and CDR2 sequences are SGDLS and YYNGEE. V lost 4 bases, J lost 8 bases, and 8 bases stayed unmatched. There are 15 residues in the CDR3. CDR3 bases: TGTGCCAGCAGCACCCGACAGGGGACGGATTCACCCCTCCACTTT. This gives the protein CASSTRQGTDSPLHF. Full variable domain (remainder filled in from reference TRBV9 and TRBJ1-6): DSGVTQTPKHLITATGQRVTLRCSPRSGDLSVYWYQQSLDQGLQFLIQYYNGEERAKGNILERFSAQQFPDLHSELNLSSLELGDSALYFCASSTRQGTDSPLHFGNGTRLTVT.

The CDR3 loop reads CATRRVNEKLFF. The CDR3 DNA reads TGTGCCACCAGGAGGGTAAATGAAAAACTGTTTTTT. V usage is TRBV28 and J usage is TRBJ1-4; D gene ambiguous. Germline CDR1 MDHEN, CDR2 SYDVKM. The ends were cut back, 10 bases at V and 5 bases at J, with 11 bases in the middle. The CDR3 has 12 residues.

This chain connects TRBV7-2 to TRBJ1-5; a possible D gene is TRBD1 (6 bases). Germline CDR1 reads SGHTA; CDR2 reads FQGNSA. Trimming stripped 5 bases from V and 3 bases from J, with 14 bases between. The CDR3 loop spans 15 amino acids. CDR3 sequence: CASSPQGPINQPQHF. DNA for the CDR3: TGTGCCAGCAGCCCTCAGGGGCCGATCAATCAGCCCCAGCATTTT.

The chain links TRBV7-2 to TRBJ2-4; the D gene is possibly TRBD1 (6 bases). The CDR3 loop spans 15 amino acids. The germline gives CDR1 SGHTA, CDR2 FQGNSA. Trimming left V 2 bases short and J 6 bases short, with 14 bases between. The CDR3 sequence is CASSLSLPGANIQYF. The CDR3 DNA is TGTGCCAGCAGCTTATCCCTCCCAGGGGCAAACATTCAGTACTTC.